Listed below are T cell receptor beta chains from one sample, sequenced in a study of metastatic and nonmetastatic thyroid tumors. TCRdb redid the clone calls on the PCR reads using MiXCR. In the table there are 9,900 or so clones, approximately 11% of which are singletons. Sequenced: tumor tissue. The receptors shown here come from a female donor with papillary thyroid cancer or a benign thyroid nodule (not recorded which). Some clones in this sample may be carry-over from other donors' samples. The CDR3 runs from the conserved cysteine through the conserved F or W. A D gene is named only where the DNA matches it firmly. Size tells how often a clone was seen (once, few, many) or the class of an expanded clone, and some rows leave it out.

j_gene: TRBJ2-3
d_gene: TRBD2
abundance: -
v_gene: TRBV11-2
CDR3aa: CANSPQPGLATDTQYF
CDR3nt: TGTGCCAACAGCCCACAACCGGGACTAGCCACAGATACGCAGTATTTT

j_gene: TRBJ1-6
d_gene: -
abundance: -
v_gene: TRBV28
CDR3aa: CASSLAYSPLHF
CDR3nt: TGTGCCAGCAGTTTGGCGTATTCACCCCTCCACTTT

j_gene: TRBJ2-7
d_gene: -
abundance: many
v_gene: TRBV30
CDR3aa: CAWSKGGPSYEQYF
CDR3nt: TGTGCCTGGAGTAAGGGGGGCCCTTCCTACGAGCAGTACTTC

j_gene: TRBJ1-2
d_gene: -
abundance: medium-sized
v_gene: TRBV6-1
CDR3aa: CASSEFGVTYGYTF
CDR3nt: TGTGCCAGCAGTGAATTTGGAGTGACCTATGGCTACACCTTC

j_gene: TRBJ2-1
d_gene: TRBD2
abundance: many
v_gene: TRBV10-3
CDR3aa: CAISAPSGGGEDEQFF
CDR3nt: TGTGCCATCAGTGCCCCTTCGGGGGGGGGGGAAGATGAGCAGTTCTTC

j_gene: TRBJ1-4
d_gene: TRBD1
abundance: many
v_gene: TRBV5-4
CDR3aa: CASSANRGLVKLFF
CDR3nt: TGTGCCAGCAGCGCGAACAGGGGGCTTGTAAAACTGTTTTTT

j_gene: TRBJ2-3
d_gene: -
abundance: medium-sized
v_gene: TRBV6-1
CDR3aa: CASSNTDTQYF
CDR3nt: TGTGCCAGCTCCAATACAGATACGCAGTATTTT

j_gene: TRBJ2-1
d_gene: -
abundance: -
v_gene: TRBV11-2
CDR3aa: CASSPYKGGGHEQFF
CDR3nt: TGTGCCAGCAGCCCATACAAAGGGGGGGGCCATGAGCAGTTCTTC

j_gene: TRBJ1-2
d_gene: TRBD1
abundance: many
v_gene: TRBV4-2
CDR3aa: CASSPSGQGGGYTF
CDR3nt: TGTGCCAGCAGCCCCTCGGGACAGGGCGGTGGCTACACCTTC

j_gene: TRBJ2-7
d_gene: TRBD1
abundance: medium-sized
v_gene: TRBV19
CDR3aa: CASSIVGRGPHEQYF
CDR3nt: TGTGCCAGTAGTATAGTCGGCAGGGGGCCGCACGAGCAGTACTTC

j_gene: TRBJ1-5
d_gene: -
abundance: many
v_gene: TRBV3-1
CDR3aa: CASSHGARQPQHF
CDR3nt: TGTGCCAGCAGCCACGGGGCCCGGCAGCCCCAGCATTTT

j_gene: TRBJ2-1
d_gene: -
abundance: medium-sized
v_gene: TRBV28
CDR3aa: CASSPTYPRQTYNEQFF
CDR3nt: TGTGCCAGCAGTCCCACCTACCCCCGCCAAACCTACAATGAGCAGTTCTTC

j_gene: TRBJ2-2
d_gene: TRBD1
abundance: many
v_gene: TRBV5-5
CDR3aa: CASGETGAYTGELFF
CDR3nt: TGTGCCAGCGGGGAGACAGGGGCGTACACCGGGGAGCTGTTTTTT

j_gene: TRBJ2-7
d_gene: TRBD1
abundance: medium-sized
v_gene: TRBV28
CDR3aa: CASSLADRGLGEQYF
CDR3nt: TGTGCCAGCAGTCTGGCAGACAGGGGGCTTGGCGAGCAGTACTTC

j_gene: TRBJ2-6
d_gene: -
abundance: many
v_gene: TRBV6-6
CDR3aa: CASTSRGARRNSGANVLTF
CDR3nt: TGTGCCAGCACCTCCCGGGGTGCCAGGCGAAACTCTGGGGCCAACGTCCTGACTTTC

j_gene: TRBJ1-2
d_gene: -
abundance: -
v_gene: TRBV7-8
CDR3aa: CASSFRNSPVDGYTF
CDR3nt: TGTGCCAGCAGCTTCCGGAACAGCCCCGTGGATGGCTACACCTTC

j_gene: TRBJ2-5
d_gene: -
abundance: many
v_gene: TRBV2
CDR3aa: CASGGHGLGETQYF
CDR3nt: TGTGCCAGCGGCGGACACGGGTTGGGGGAGACCCAGTACTTC

j_gene: TRBJ1-2
d_gene: -
abundance: medium-sized
v_gene: TRBV27
CDR3aa: CASSLLKGGSRGGYTF
CDR3nt: TGTGCCAGCAGTTTATTGAAAGGGGGAAGTCGTGGTGGCTACACCTTC

j_gene: TRBJ2-3
d_gene: -
abundance: -
v_gene: TRBV11-2
CDR3aa: CASSLGVVTDTQYF
CDR3nt: TGTGCCAGTAGCCTGGGGGTCGTCACAGATACGCAGTATTTT

j_gene: TRBJ1-5
d_gene: -
abundance: many
v_gene: TRBV7-9
CDR3aa: CASSRPGFGQPQHF
CDR3nt: TGTGCCAGCAGCCGACCCGGGTTCGGTCAGCCCCAGCATTTT

j_gene: TRBJ2-5
d_gene: -
abundance: many
v_gene: TRBV2
CDR3aa: CASGRDAELGAQYF
CDR3nt: TGTGCCAGCGGCCGGGACGCCGAGCTTGGGGCCCAGTACTTC

j_gene: TRBJ2-4
d_gene: TRBD1
abundance: few
v_gene: TRBV19
CDR3aa: CASSKGTGDKSIQYF
CDR3nt: TGTGCCAGTAGTAAGGGTACAGGGGACAAAAGCATTCAGTACTTC

j_gene: TRBJ1-1
d_gene: -
abundance: medium-sized
v_gene: TRBV6-1
CDR3aa: CASSEGAGFMNTEAFF
CDR3nt: TGTGCCAGCAGTGAAGGTGCGGGATTCATGAACACTGAAGCTTTCTTT

j_gene: TRBJ1-2
d_gene: -
abundance: medium-sized
v_gene: TRBV12-5
CDR3aa: CAVATGKAGYTF
CDR3nt: TGTGCCGTAGCGACCGGGAAGGCCGGCTACACCTTC

j_gene: TRBJ1-2
d_gene: -
abundance: medium-sized
v_gene: TRBV28
CDR3aa: CASSLTGNHGYTF
CDR3nt: TGTGCCAGCAGTCTCACAGGGAACCATGGCTACACCTTC

j_gene: TRBJ1-5
d_gene: -
abundance: many
v_gene: TRBV3-1
CDR3aa: CASSQDWAGTNQPQHF
CDR3nt: TGTGCCAGCAGCCAAGATTGGGCAGGGACCAATCAGCCCCAGCATTTT

j_gene: TRBJ2-1
d_gene: -
abundance: -
v_gene: TRBV10-2
CDR3aa: CASKGNRAYNEQFF
CDR3nt: TGCGCCAGCAAAGGGAACCGGGCCTACAATGAGCAGTTCTTC

j_gene: TRBJ1-2
d_gene: -
abundance: -
v_gene: TRBV20-1
CDR3aa: CSATGDRPYGFTF
CDR3nt: TGCAGTGCCACCGGAGACAGGCCTTATGGCTTCACCTTC

j_gene: TRBJ2-7
d_gene: -
abundance: -
v_gene: TRBV9
CDR3aa: CASSVGVGRGCREQYF
CDR3nt: TGTGCCAGCAGCGTAGGGGTGGGGCGAGGGTGTCGCGAGCAGTACTTC

j_gene: TRBJ2-5
d_gene: TRBD1
abundance: many
v_gene: TRBV19
CDR3aa: CASSRTTGGRGETQYF
CDR3nt: TGTGCCAGTAGCAGGACAACAGGGGGCCGGGGGGAGACCCAGTACTTC

j_gene: TRBJ1-5
d_gene: -
abundance: many
v_gene: TRBV7-2
CDR3aa: CASSRQRNQPQHF
CDR3nt: TGTGCCAGCAGCCGACAGCGCAATCAGCCCCAGCATTTT

j_gene: TRBJ2-1
d_gene: -
abundance: medium-sized
v_gene: TRBV12-3/TRBV12-4
CDR3aa: CASSLSGNYNEQFF
CDR3nt: TGTGCCAGCAGTTTATCCGGCAATTACAATGAGCAGTTCTTC

j_gene: TRBJ2-5
d_gene: TRBD2
abundance: many
v_gene: TRBV20-1
CDR3aa: CSARDLAGQYQETQYF
CDR3nt: TGCAGTGCTAGGGACCTAGCGGGGCAGTACCAAGAGACCCAGTACTTC

j_gene: TRBJ1-1
d_gene: -
abundance: many
v_gene: TRBV20-1
CDR3aa: CSATRGGEAFF
CDR3nt: TGCAGTGCCACGAGAGGGGGTGAAGCTTTCTTT

j_gene: TRBJ2-5
d_gene: -
abundance: few
v_gene: TRBV19
CDR3aa: CASSTQGQETQYF
CDR3nt: TGCGCCAGTAGTACGCAGGGTCAAGAGACCCAGTACTTC

j_gene: TRBJ1-1
d_gene: -
abundance: many
v_gene: TRBV5-1
CDR3aa: CASSRDGPNTEAFF
CDR3nt: TGCGCCAGCAGCCGGGACGGCCCGAACACTGAAGCTTTCTTT

j_gene: TRBJ2-3
d_gene: -
abundance: many
v_gene: TRBV18
CDR3aa: CASSPVITGVGTDTQYF
CDR3nt: TGTGCCAGCTCACCAGTGATTACGGGAGTGGGCACAGATACGCAGTATTTT

j_gene: TRBJ1-1
d_gene: -
abundance: many
v_gene: TRBV3-1
CDR3aa: CASSQDGGHLNTEAFF
CDR3nt: TGTGCCAGCAGCCAAGATGGAGGACACCTAAACACTGAAGCTTTCTTT

j_gene: TRBJ2-7
d_gene: -
abundance: -
v_gene: TRBV28
CDR3aa: CASRNRGKGVYEQYF
CDR3nt: TGTGCCAGCAGGAACAGAGGGAAAGGGGTGTACGAGCAGTACTTC

j_gene: TRBJ1-2
d_gene: TRBD1
abundance: once
v_gene: TRBV14
CDR3aa: CAISPQGQFYGYAF
CDR3nt: TGTGCCATCAGCCCACAGGGACAGTTCTATGGCTACGCCTTC

j_gene: TRBJ2-1
d_gene: TRBD1
abundance: few
v_gene: TRBV6-1
CDR3aa: CASRETGGLTFF
CDR3nt: TGTGCCAGCAGGGAGACAGGGGGCCTCACGTTCTTC

j_gene: TRBJ1-5
d_gene: TRBD1
abundance: many
v_gene: TRBV5-6
CDR3aa: CASSARDRGYQPQHF
CDR3nt: TGTGCCAGCAGCGCCCGGGACAGGGGTTATCAGCCCCAGCATTTT

j_gene: TRBJ1-2
d_gene: TRBD1
abundance: few
v_gene: TRBV6-1
CDR3aa: CASSEQGRGYGYTF
CDR3nt: TGTGCCAGCAGCGAACAGGGGCGAGGGTATGGCTACACCTTC

j_gene: TRBJ1-1
d_gene: -
abundance: medium-sized
v_gene: TRBV6-1
CDR3aa: CASNTGPGTEAFF
CDR3nt: TGTGCCAGCAACACCGGGCCGGGCACTGAAGCTTTCTTT

j_gene: TRBJ2-1
d_gene: -
abundance: medium-sized
v_gene: TRBV19
CDR3aa: CASSIAIVNNEQFF
CDR3nt: TGTGCCAGTAGTATAGCGATCGTGAACAATGAGCAGTTCTTC

j_gene: TRBJ1-5
d_gene: -
abundance: medium-sized
v_gene: TRBV27
CDR3aa: CASRGNQPQHF
CDR3nt: TGTGCCAGCAGAGGCAATCAGCCCCAGCATTTT

j_gene: TRBJ1-2
d_gene: -
abundance: medium-sized
v_gene: TRBV2
CDR3aa: CASNPGHLNYGYTF
CDR3nt: TGTGCCAGCAATCCGGGACACCTTAACTATGGCTACACCTTC

j_gene: TRBJ2-2
d_gene: TRBD2
abundance: -
v_gene: TRBV9
CDR3aa: CASIYTTSGSVDTGELFF
CDR3nt: TGTGCCAGCATCTACACGACTAGCGGGAGTGTGGACACCGGGGAGCTGTTTTTT

j_gene: TRBJ2-3
d_gene: TRBD2
abundance: medium-sized
v_gene: TRBV6-5
CDR3aa: CASSSPGTSGNTDTQYF
CDR3nt: TGTGCCAGCAGCTCACCCGGGACTAGCGGAAACACAGATACGCAGTATTTT

j_gene: TRBJ1-1
d_gene: -
abundance: medium-sized
v_gene: TRBV24-1
CDR3aa: CATLGHPEPGGNTEAFF
CDR3nt: TGTGCCACCCTGGGCCACCCAGAACCGGGTGGAAACACTGAAGCTTTCTTT

j_gene: TRBJ2-2
d_gene: -
abundance: many
v_gene: TRBV20-1
CDR3aa: CSAREDLGGTGELFF
CDR3nt: TGCAGTGCTAGAGAAGATCTCGGCGGAACCGGGGAGCTGTTTTTT